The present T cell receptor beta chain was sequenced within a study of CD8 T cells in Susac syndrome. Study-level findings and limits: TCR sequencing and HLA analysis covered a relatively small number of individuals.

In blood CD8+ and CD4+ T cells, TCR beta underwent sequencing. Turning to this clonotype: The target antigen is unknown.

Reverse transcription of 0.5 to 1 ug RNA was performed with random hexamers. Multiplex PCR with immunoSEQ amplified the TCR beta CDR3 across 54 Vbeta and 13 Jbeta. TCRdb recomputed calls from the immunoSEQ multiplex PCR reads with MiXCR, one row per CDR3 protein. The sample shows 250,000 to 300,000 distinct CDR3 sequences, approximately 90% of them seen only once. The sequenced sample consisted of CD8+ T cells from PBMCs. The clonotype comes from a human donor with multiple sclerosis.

The CDR3 DNA reads as TGCAGTGCTAGACCTAAGGACTCCCTAGCCAAAAACATTCAGTACTTC. Protein sequence: CSARPKDSLAKNIQYF. V is TRBV20-1 and J is TRBJ2-4; tentative D call: TRBD2 (5 bases). Trimming took 2 bases from V and 0 from J, leaving 14 bases between them. From germline, CDR1 is DFQATT and CDR2 SNEGSKA (reference sequence). The CDR3 consists of 16 residues.